Here is one T cell receptor beta chain with its context. What it binds is unknown. The repertoire was sequenced with immunoSEQ multiplex PCR; TCRdb's copy has only in-frame clones and lacks some. The table lists over 85,000 clones, around 74% of them singletons, with approximately 2.6% in the top ten. The record originates from a study of radiotherapy plus CTLA-4 blockade in lung cancer. Across the study: Of all patients, 15% to 20% responded objectively and 25% to 40% showed disease control.

Regarding the study as a whole: Reported findings show early blood T cell clone dynamics, with interferon-beta, best predicted response.

Per the germline V gene, CDR1 is SNHLY and CDR2 is FYNNEI. The CDR3 loop spans 14 amino acids. The V and J ends lost 7 bases and 0 bases, in that order; junction bases with no gene match: 4. The TCR was taken from a human donor with non-small cell lung cancer who had a partial response to radiotherapy plus ipilimumab. Some clones in this sample may be carry-over from other donors' samples. This sample comprised peripheral blood, obtained from a patient treated with radiotherapy plus ipilimumab. The chain links TRBV2 to TRBJ1-1, with 8 bases that match TRBD1. This CDR3 is CASKGQGLNTEAFF. The CDR3 nucleotides are TGTGCCAGCAAAGGACAGGGATTGAACACTGAAGCTTTCTTT.